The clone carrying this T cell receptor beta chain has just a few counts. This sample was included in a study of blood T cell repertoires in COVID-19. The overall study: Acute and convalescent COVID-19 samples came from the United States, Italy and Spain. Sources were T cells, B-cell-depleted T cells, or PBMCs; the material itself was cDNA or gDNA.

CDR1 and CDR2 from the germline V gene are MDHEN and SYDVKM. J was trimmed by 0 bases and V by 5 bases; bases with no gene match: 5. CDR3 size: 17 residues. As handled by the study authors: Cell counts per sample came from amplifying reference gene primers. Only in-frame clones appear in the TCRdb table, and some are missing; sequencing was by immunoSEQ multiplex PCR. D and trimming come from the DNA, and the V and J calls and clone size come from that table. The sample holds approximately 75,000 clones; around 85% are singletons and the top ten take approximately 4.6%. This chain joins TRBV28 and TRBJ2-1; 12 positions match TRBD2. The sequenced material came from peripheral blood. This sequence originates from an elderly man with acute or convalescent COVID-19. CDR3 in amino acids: CASSPLTSGGSYNEQFF. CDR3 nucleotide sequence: TGTGCCAGCAGTCCTTTGACTAGCGGGGGCTCCTACAATGAGCAGTTCTTC.